This T cell receptor beta chain stems from a study of OX40 agonist ivuxolimab in advanced cancers. Regarding the study as a whole: Clonal expansion from baseline to week 6 occurred in both CD4+ and CD8+ T cells.

V lost 1 base to trimming and J lost 0 bases, with 6 bases between them. The germline V gene has CDR1 SEHNR and CDR2 FQNEAQ (reference sequence). The CDR3 covers 14 residues. As to this clone: Its target is unknown.

Assay used: immunoSEQ multiplex PCR; TCRdb lists only in-frame clones, some missing. Of 70,000 to 75,000 clones in the sample, around 80% are singletons; the top ten hold 1.1%. This sequence originates from an adult with an advanced solid tumor such as melanoma, head and neck, liver or kidney cancer. The J gene is TRBJ1-1, the V gene TRBV7-9; D not resolved. The specimen was CD4+ or CD8+ T cells sorted from blood, collected in a trial of the OX40 agonist ivuxolimab. The CDR3 loop is CASSLGSMNTEAFF. The CDR3 bases are TGTGCCAGCAGCTTAGGAAGCATGAACACTGAAGCTTTCTTT.